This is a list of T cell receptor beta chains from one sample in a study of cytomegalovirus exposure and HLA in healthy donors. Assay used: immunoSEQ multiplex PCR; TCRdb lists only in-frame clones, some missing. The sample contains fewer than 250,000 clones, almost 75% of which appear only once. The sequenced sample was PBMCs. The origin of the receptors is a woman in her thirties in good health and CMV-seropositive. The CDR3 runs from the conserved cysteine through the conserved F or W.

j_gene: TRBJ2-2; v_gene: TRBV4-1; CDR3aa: CASSQDGGQGGTGELFF
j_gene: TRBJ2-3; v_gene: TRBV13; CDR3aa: CASSPRDSYGTDTQYF
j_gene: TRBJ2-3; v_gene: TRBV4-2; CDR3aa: CASSQEGGSEDTQYF
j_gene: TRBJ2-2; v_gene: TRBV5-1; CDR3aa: CASSPGLPNTGELFF
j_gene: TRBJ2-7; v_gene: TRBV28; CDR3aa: CASSVGTVYEQYF
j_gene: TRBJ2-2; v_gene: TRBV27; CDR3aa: CASSLWTSGALTSGELFF
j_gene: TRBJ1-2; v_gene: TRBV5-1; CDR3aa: CASSQGTGDGYTF
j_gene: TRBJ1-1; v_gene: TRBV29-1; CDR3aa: CSAYNINTEAFF
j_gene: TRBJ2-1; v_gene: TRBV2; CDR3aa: CASSEISFLLAGSDEQFF
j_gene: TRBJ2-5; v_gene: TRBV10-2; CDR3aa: CASRGTSGRAVETQYF
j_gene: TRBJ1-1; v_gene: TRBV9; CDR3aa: CASSVGTLAFF
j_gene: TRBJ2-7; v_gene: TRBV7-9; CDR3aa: CASSWGGASGLTSSYEQYF